This T cell receptor beta chain was sequenced in a study of control samples from healthy donors and cancer patients. The germline V and J ends were trimmed by 5 bases and 5 bases, with 15 bases remaining between them. Germline V gene data show CDR1 as SGHTA and CDR2 as FQGNSA. The CDR3 has 14 amino acids. Profiling relied on immunoSEQ multiplex PCR, and the TCRdb table lists in-frame clones only, not all of them. The sample has about 130,000 clones, roughly 91% seen once. The TCR was taken from a man over 45 with head and neck cancer. V is TRBV7-2 and J is TRBJ2-5, with a weak D call TRBD1 (6 bases). The specimen sequenced was PBMCs. This chain's CDR3 is CASSNRQAPETQYF. DNA of the CDR3: TGTGCCAGCAGCAACCGACAGGCCCCGGAGACCCAGTACTTC.